The 7 T cell receptor beta chains below come from one sample, sequenced in a study of cytomegalovirus exposure and HLA in healthy donors. The PCR used 60 Vbeta and 13 Jbeta primers. The protocol was immunoSEQ multiplex PCR, while the TCRdb copy is restricted to in-frame clones and leaves out a portion. This table holds about 120,000 clones, around 86% found once. The sample taken for sequencing was PBMCs. These receptors all come from a woman younger than 45 in good health and CMV-seronegative.

The chain is built from TRBV6-6 and TRBJ2-2; 7 nucleotides align to TRBD2. The trim removed 10 bases at V and 0 bases at J, leaving 8 bases unmatched. Germline V gives CDR1 MNHNY, CDR2 SVGAGI (reference sequence). The CDR3 consists of 15 residues. DNA for the CDR3: TGTGCCACCCTTAAGCGGGACCCGAACACCGGGGAGCTGTTTTTT. Translating it yields CATLKRDPNTGELFF.

The gene calls are TRBV15 and TRBJ2-7; 11 bases match TRBD1. V was clipped by 4 bases and J by 5 bases; unmatched bases: 7. The CDR3 runs to 15 residues. Germline lookup yields CDR1 LNHNV and CDR2 YYDKDF (reference sequence). In DNA, the CDR3 is TGTGCCACCAGCACTGGGACAGGGGGTGTCGACGAGCAGTACTTC. Translating it yields CATSTGTGGVDEQYF.

The chain is built from TRBV6-1 and TRBJ2-1; TRBD2 matches at 12 bases. The CDR3 spans 14 residues. The junction had 9 bases not matched to a gene; V was cut back by 10 bases and J by 8 bases. From germline, CDR1 is MNHNS and CDR2 SASEGT. This CDR3 is CAKTSGSPLDEQFF. In DNA, the CDR3 is TGTGCCAAGACTAGCGGGAGCCCCTTGGATGAGCAGTTCTTC.

This chain links TRBV29-1 with TRBJ1-2, with D possibly matching TRBD1 (5 bases). Germline V gene data show CDR1 as SQVTM and CDR2 as ANQGSEA. The germline V and J ends were trimmed by 3 bases and 4 bases, with 9 bases remaining between them. The CDR3 sequence is 12 residues long. The CDR3 region has the DNA TGCAGCGTTGACAGGGAGGGCTATGGCTACACCTTC. Translation: CSVDREGYGYTF.

The chain uses TRBV11-2 and TRBJ2-7; 8 bases align to TRBD2. Per germline, CDR1 SGHAT and CDR2 FQNNGV. Unmatched junction bases numbered 13, after V lost 3 bases and J lost 3 bases. This CDR3 contains 17 residues. The CDR3 nucleotides read TGTGCCAGCAGCTTCTCCTCCGGGACTAGTCATTACTACGAGCAGTACTTC. Translating gives CASSFSSGTSHYYEQYF.

The chain has TRBV11-2 and TRBJ2-5; 8 bases match TRBD1. The CDR3 extends over 14 amino acids. V lost 5 bases and J lost 2; bases outside the gene matches: 4. The germline CDR1 and CDR2 sequences are SGHAT and FQNNGV. This CDR3 is CASSRTGFQETQYF. CDR3 nucleotides: TGTGCCAGCAGCCGGACAGGGTTTCAAGAGACCCAGTACTTC.

With regard to this clone: The same CDR3 arises from other DNA sequences in this sample as well. The chain combines TRBV15 with TRBJ2-7, with 7 bases matching TRBD2. The germline V gene has CDR1 LNHNV and CDR2 YYDKDF (reference sequence). This CDR3 spans 14 amino acids. The ends lost 0 bases at V and 4 bases at J; junction bases unmatched: 3. CDR3 in amino acids: CATSRDLGGYEQYF. In nucleotides, the CDR3 is TGTGCCACCAGCAGAGATCTGGGAGGGTACGAGCAGTACTTC.